The 32 T cell receptor beta chains in this list originate from one sample, sequenced in a study of glioma-infiltrating T cells. TCR alpha and beta CDR3 regions were amplified from RNA using iRepertoire nested multiplex PCR. TCRdb reanalysed the multiplex PCR reads using MiXCR and keeps one entry per CDR3 protein. The repertoire holds under 150,000 distinct CDR3 sequences, with 35% to 50% as singletons. Sequenced sample: glioma tissue, nonneoplastic brain tissue, or PBMCs (not recorded which). The source of these receptors is a human donor with low-grade glioma or glioblastoma, undergoing nonglioma brain surgery, or in good health (not recorded which).

This clonotype was recorded many times. This chain connects TRBV27 to TRBJ1-1, with a weak D call TRBD1 (6 bases). The CDR3 runs 17 residues. V was shortened by 2 bases and J by 1 base, with 17 bases between the two germline ends. The germline V gene encodes CDR1 MNHEY and CDR2 SMNVEV (reference sequence). The CDR3 loop is CASSLKGEVGPNTEAFF. CDR3 DNA: TGTGCCAGCAGTTTAAAGGGGGAGGTAGGGCCGAACACTGAAGCTTTCTTT.

This clonotype has only a few counts. This chain joins TRBV6-1 and TRBJ2-7; D gene ambiguous. The V gene lost 5 bases and the J gene lost 3 bases, with 14 bases spanning the gap. CDR1 and CDR2 (germline): MNHNS, SASEGT. There are 14 residues in the CDR3. CDR3 residues: CASSLLLKSYEQYF. CDR3 bases: TGTGCCAGCAGTCTCTTACTGAAAAGCTACGAGCAGTACTTC.

This chain connects TRBV20-1 to TRBJ2-7; 12 positions match TRBD2. Germline assignment: CDR1 DFQATT and CDR2 SNEGSKA (reference sequence). This CDR3 comprises 15 residues. V lost 5 bases to trimming and J lost 1 base; unmatched junction nucleotides: 6. CDR3 in DNA: TGCAGTGCTGAGAGTGGACTAGCGGGATCCTACGAGCAGTACTTC. Its translation: CSAESGLAGSYEQYF.

The chain recombines TRBV7-6 with TRBJ1-2; D unresolved. V shed 5 bases and J shed 8 bases, with 18 bases lying between them. Germline loops: CDR1 SGHVS, CDR2 FNYEAQ. This CDR3 has 14 amino acids. Here the CDR3 DNA reads TGTGCCAGCAGCCCGTTTTGGGCTCCGGAGGGCTACACCTTC. Its protein product is CASSPFWAPEGYTF.

This clonotype was recorded only once. The junction does not match germline at one end; this may be a read error. V usage is TRBV28 and J usage is TRBJ2-1, with D possibly TRBD1 on 5 matching bases. This CDR3 has 14 residues. Germline V gene lookup returns CDR1 MDHEN and CDR2 SYDVKM. The CDR3 DNA sequence: TGTGCCAGCAGTTTAAGTCAGGGCTTGAATGAGCAGTCCTTC. Protein product: CASSLSQGLNEQSF.

This clonotype was counted between two and nine times. The chain combines TRBV27 with TRBJ1-1; 9 bases agree with TRBD1. Germline loops: CDR1 MNHEY, CDR2 SMNVEV (reference sequence). The CDR3 spans 15 residues. After removal of 4 bases from V and 5 bases from J, the junction contained 8 bases not matched to a gene. The CDR3 sequence: CASSSSGTGRTEAFF. The CDR3 bases are TGTGCCAGCAGTTCCAGCGGGACAGGGAGGACTGAAGCTTTCTTT.

Details on this clonotype: The conserved phenylalanine or tryptophan is not found at the CDR3 terminus, so this likely reflects a read error. V and J are TRBV27 and TRBJ2-7; D may be TRBD2 (5 bases). V lost 0 bases, J lost 5 bases, and 8 bases lay in between. The CDR3 has 13 residues. Germline CDR1 MNHEY, CDR2 SMNVEV (reference sequence). In DNA form, the CDR3 reads TGTGCCAGCAGTTTATCACCCGGGGACGAGCAGTACTCC. Amino acid sequence: CASSLSPGDEQYS.

This clonotype was detected only a few times. The chain combines TRBV27 with TRBJ2-3, with 8 positions matching TRBD1. Germline loops: CDR1 MNHEY, CDR2 SMNVEV (reference sequence). The CDR3 contains 14 residues. The J segment lost 4 bases and the V segment lost 5 bases, leaving 5 bases of the junction unmatched. Here the CDR3 DNA reads TGTGCCAGCAGTAGGACAGGGTTTGCAGATACGCAGTATTTT. Translated: CASSRTGFADTQYF.

V and J are TRBV7-9 and TRBJ2-3, with TRBD1 matching over 8 bases. The CDR3 spans 15 residues. Germline CDR1 SEHNR, CDR2 FQNEAQ (reference sequence). J gave up 3 bases and V 2 bases, and 4 bases lay outside the gene matches. CDR3 amino acids: CASSLIRGQTDTQYF. CDR3 DNA sequence: TGTGCCAGCAGCTTAATCAGGGGGCAAACAGATACGCAGTATTTT. Filled out from reference TRBV7-9 and TRBJ2-3, the complete variable domain reads DTGVSQNPRHKITKRGQNVTFRCDPISEHNRLYWYRQTLGQGPEFLTYFQNEAQLEKSRLLSDRFSAERPKGSFSTLEIQRTEQGDSAMYLCASSLIRGQTDTQYFGPGTRLTVL.

This clonotype was seen many times. V is TRBV6-6 and J is TRBJ2-3; no clear D gene. Trimming took off 0 bases at V and 2 bases at J, with 6 bases between the two ends. CDR3 length equals 14 residues. CDR1 and CDR2 from the germline V gene are MNHNY and SVGAGI (reference sequence). The CDR3 region is CASSYSLYTDTQYF. CDR3 coding DNA: TGTGCCAGCAGTTACTCTCTCTACACAGATACGCAGTATTTT.

This clonotype has a count of ten or more. The rearrangement joins TRBV5-4 to TRBJ2-7, with D possibly matching TRBD1 (6 bases). Trimming took off 4 bases at V and 2 bases at J, with 13 bases between the two ends. The germline V gene has CDR1 SGHNT and CDR2 YYREEE (reference sequence). The CDR3 spans 14 residues. The CDR3 DNA sequence: TGTGCCAGCAGCCTGGAGACAGGTCCCTACGAGCAGTACTTC. Translation gives CASSLETGPYEQYF.

This sequence joins TRBV5-1 and TRBJ1-1; unclear D gene. Looked up from germline, CDR1 is SGHRS and CDR2 is YFSETQ. This CDR3 contains 14 residues. V shed 9 bases and J shed 0 bases, with 15 bases lying between them. CDR3 loop: CATNPTGMNTEAFF. In nucleotides, the CDR3 is TGCGCCACCAACCCAACGGGCATGAACACTGAAGCTTTCTTT.

This rearrangement joins TRBV28 to TRBJ1-1; D is unresolved. CDR1 and CDR2 from the germline V gene are MDHEN and SYDVKM. CDR3 length: 13 residues. Trimming shortened V by 3 bases and J by 4 bases, and 9 bases separated the two germline ends. CDR3 bases: TGTGCCAGCAGTTTGCAGTGGTCCACTGAAGCTTTCTTT. This translates into CASSLQWSTEAFF.

This chain joins TRBV4-1 and TRBJ2-7, with D possibly TRBD1 on 5 matching bases. The V and J ends lost 0 bases and 5 bases respectively, with 14 bases between them. The germline V gene has CDR1 MGHRA and CDR2 YSYEKL. The CDR3 contains 15 residues. In DNA, the CDR3 is TGCGCCAGCAGCCAAGATTACAGGTATTCCGACGAGCAGTACTTC. Its protein product is CASSQDYRYSDEQYF.

In regard to this clonotype: Sequence at one end of the junction differs from germline and may be a read error. The chain has TRBV6-9 and TRBJ1-2; D possibly corresponds to TRBD1 (6 bases). This CDR3 is 13 amino acids long. Germline CDR1 and CDR2: MNHGY and SVAAGI. CDR3 DNA sequence: TGTGCCATCAGTTACAGCTTAGGGGGTAGCTACACCTTC. Translated: CAISYSLGGSYTF.

Concerning this clonotype: The CDR3 does not end in the conserved phenylalanine or tryptophan, so this is likely a read error. The CDR3 bases are TGTGCCAGCAGTTACGGCGATATGAACACTGAAGCTTTCTCT. This translates into CASSYGDMNTEAFS. The chain has TRBV27 and TRBJ1-1; D uncertain. The length of the CDR3 is 14 residues. V lost 4 bases and J 0 bases, leaving 9 bases between the germline ends. Germline CDR1 MNHEY, CDR2 SMNVEV (reference sequence).

The chain recombines TRBV20-1 with TRBJ1-6; D unclear. From germline, CDR1 is DFQATT and CDR2 SNEGSKA (reference sequence). The CDR3 totals 13 residues. The V and J ends lost 4 bases and 8 bases respectively, with 12 bases between them. The CDR3 sequence is CSAIKQTHSPLHF. The CDR3 DNA follows: TGCAGTGCTATAAAACAGACCCATTCACCCCTCCACTTT.

About this clonotype itself: At one end the junction does not follow the germline gene, possibly because of a read error. V gene TRBV6-2 or TRBV6-3 combines with J gene TRBJ1-1; D unclear. The germline gives CDR1 MNHEY, CDR2 SVGEGT. There are 16 residues in the CDR3. The chain's CDR3 is CASSYLLGHMNTEDFF. For the CDR3, the DNA is TGTGCCAGCAGTTACCTATTGGGCCACATGAACACTGAAGATTTCTTT.

This clonotype was recorded a few times. This rearrangement joins TRBV28 to TRBJ1-1, with 7 bases fitting TRBD1. This CDR3 has 15 residues. Losses at the gene ends were 5 bases for V and 6 bases for J; bases not matched to a gene: 12. CDR1 MDHEN and CDR2 SYDVKM come from the germline V gene. CDR3 residues: CASSLTGAGGSEAFF. CDR3 DNA: TGTGCCAGCAGTCTAACAGGGGCGGGAGGTTCTGAAGCTTTCTTT. Based on the CDR3 plus reference TRBV28 and TRBJ1-1, the full variable domain is DVKVTQSSRYLVKRTGEKVFLECVQDMDHENMFWYRQDPGLGLRLIYFSYDVKMKEKGDIPEGYSVSREKKERFSLILESASTNQTSMYLCASSLTGAGGSEAFFGQGTRLTVV.

This clonotype has more than one count but fewer than ten. The CDR3 DNA reads as TGCGCCAGCAGCCAAGCCCCGCCCGGGGGGATTCAAGAGACCCAGTACTTC. The encoded protein is CASSQAPPGGIQETQYF. This chain connects TRBV4-1 to TRBJ2-5; 7 nucleotides agree with TRBD2. From germline, CDR1 is MGHRA and CDR2 YSYEKL. V lost 1 base and J lost 2; bases outside the gene matches: 10. The CDR3 has 17 residues.

The chain links TRBV6-7 to TRBJ2-1; 9 nucleotides align to TRBD1. TRBV6-7 is labeled an ORF, and its function is uncertain. The CDR3 covers 17 residues. The junction had 17 bases not matched to a gene; V was cut back by 6 bases and J by 8 bases. CDR3 coding DNA: TGTGCCAGCAGGAGGGAACTGACAGGGGGAAGAGTTGATGAGCAGTTCTTC. Protein: CASRRELTGGRVDEQFF.

The chain joins TRBV27 to TRBJ2-1; 8 nucleotides line up with TRBD1. V dropped 11 bases and J dropped 0; count of bases not matched to a gene: 15. Per the germline V gene, CDR1 is MNHEY and CDR2 is SMNVEV (reference sequence). CDR3 length: 17 amino acids. CDR3: CAVQGDKFFASYNEQFF. The CDR3 bases are TGTGCCGTACAGGGGGATAAGTTCTTTGCCTCCTACAATGAGCAGTTCTTC.

This chain joins TRBV15 and TRBJ1-4, with TRBD1 matching 8 bases. Germline trimming cut 4 bases from V and 6 bases from J; bases unmatched to any gene: 7. The CDR3 sequence is 15 residues long. CDR1 LNHNV and CDR2 YYDKDF come from the germline V gene (reference sequence). The CDR3 DNA follows: TGTGCCACCAGCATGACGGACAGGGTGGATGAAAAACTGTTTTTT. This translates into CATSMTDRVDEKLFF.

V is TRBV2 and J is TRBJ2-3; either TRBD1 or TRBD2 may fit D (5 bases each). Trimming left V 5 bases short and J 8 bases short, with 11 bases between. Germline loops: CDR1 SNHLY, CDR2 FYNNEI. The CDR3 is made up of 12 amino acids. CDR3 sequence: CASSRGVGTQYF. The CDR3 DNA reads as TGTGCCAGCAGTAGGGGAGTTGGTACGCAGTATTTT.

The chain recombines TRBV28 with TRBJ1-2; D perhaps matches TRBD1 (5 bases). The V gene lost 6 bases and the J gene lost 4 bases, with 18 bases spanning the gap. The V gene's germline CDR1 is MDHEN and CDR2 SYDVKM. CDR3 length: 15 amino acids. CDR3 amino acids: CASSLEGFGTYGYTF. The CDR3 region has the DNA TGTGCCAGCAGCTTAGAGGGGTTCGGAACCTATGGCTACACCTTC.

This clonotype was observed many times. This chain links TRBV15 with TRBJ2-5, with unresolved D. CDR1 and CDR2 (germline): LNHNV, YYDKDF (reference sequence). Trimming took 0 bases from V and 3 from J, leaving 5 bases between them. This CDR3 contains 13 residues. CDR3 sequence reads: CATSREPKETQYF. The CDR3 DNA sequence: TGTGCCACCAGCAGAGAACCCAAAGAGACCCAGTACTTC.

This clonotype was detected many times. This sequence joins TRBV6-1 and TRBJ2-7; D remains unclear. V gave up 5 bases and J gave up 3 bases, with 11 bases separating them. Germline lookup yields CDR1 MNHNS and CDR2 SASEGT. This CDR3 contains 13 residues. The CDR3 nucleotides are TGTGCCAGCAGTCACGGTCCGGACTACGAGCAGTACTTC. This translates into CASSHGPDYEQYF.

V usage is TRBV4-1 and J usage is TRBJ2-3, with TRBD2 matching 10 bases. V lost 8 bases to trimming and J lost 5 bases; unmatched junction nucleotides: 10. Germline V gene sequence: CDR1 MGHRA, CDR2 YSYEKL. The CDR3 has 15 amino acids. For the CDR3, the DNA is TGCGCCAGCGGACAAAGCGGGGGGGCCGGAGATACGCAGTATTTT. Amino acid sequence: CASGQSGGAGDTQYF.

V gene TRBV20-1 combines with J gene TRBJ2-3; 9 bases line up with TRBD2. CDR1 DFQATT and CDR2 SNEGSKA come from the germline V gene (reference sequence). V lost 5 bases and J lost 4; bases outside the gene matches: 7. The CDR3 sequence is 14 residues long. CDR3 sequence (DNA): TGCAGTGCTTGGGCGGGGGGGCGGCCAGATACGCAGTATTTT. Translation: CSAWAGGRPDTQYF.

This clonotype turned up a few times. An end of the junction differs from the germline gene, which may be a read error. The J gene is TRBJ2-1, the V gene TRBV7-9; D unresolved. Germline V gives CDR1 SEHNR, CDR2 FQNEAQ (reference sequence). CDR3 length: 10 amino acids. The CDR3 bases are TGTGCCAGCAGCCTGAATGAGGAGCTCTTC. This gives the protein CASSLNEELF.

The chain's CDR3 is CSAREGSGNQPQHF. The CDR3 DNA is TGCAGTGCTAGAGAGGGTTCTGGCAATCAGCCCCAGCATTTT. This sequence joins TRBV20-1 and TRBJ1-5; D gene unclear. The CDR3 totals 14 residues. V shed 0 bases and J shed 2 bases, with 8 bases lying between them. The germline V gene has CDR1 DFQATT and CDR2 SNEGSKA (reference sequence).

The table lists this clonotype with a few counts. This chain uses TRBV6-1 with TRBJ2-2; D is perhaps TRBD2 (6 bases). In germline, CDR1 is MNHNS, CDR2 SASEGT. V lost 7 bases, J lost 4 bases, and 10 bases lay in between. CDR3 length equals 13 residues. This CDR3 reads CASTRGPTGELFF. Written as DNA, the CDR3 is TGTGCCAGCACGCGGGGTCCCACCGGGGAGCTGTTTTTT.